The entry that follows covers one T cell receptor beta chain sequence. The antigen is unknown. The trim removed 1 base at V and 10 bases at J, leaving 4 bases unmatched. Germline V CDR1 and CDR2: SGHKS, YYEKEE (reference sequence). The CDR3 consists of 13 residues. These data come from a study of T cell responses to AZD1222 COVID-19 vaccine. Across the whole study: It was second doses at about 4 or about 12 weeks that were pooled. Whole-study findings and limits: The donor group comprised mostly white British people and more females; the analysis possibly underestimated clonal diversity.

Clones were read by immunoSEQ multiplex PCR, and TCRdb kept only the in-frame ones, dropping some. The repertoire holds 65,000 or so clones, with around 83% as singletons. Sample: peripheral blood, taken on day 0 of AZD1222 vaccination. This clonotype originated in an adult in good health. This rearrangement joins TRBV5-5 to TRBJ2-1; the match to TRBD1 covers 8 bases. The CDR3 region has the DNA TGTGCCAGCAGCTTGATAGCAGGGGGCGAGCAGTTCTTC. Amino acid sequence: CASSLIAGGEQFF.